The rows below give T cell receptor beta chains drawn from one sample of a study of shared clonotypes between healthy human individuals. Some clones are missing from TCRdb's copy, which holds only in-frame ones; the method was immunoSEQ multiplex PCR. The sample has around 940,000 clones, approximately 76% seen once. The sequencing input was memory CD4+ T cells sorted from blood. The source is a man aged 18 to 35 in good health. The conserved cysteine and the conserved F or W are not part of the CDR3 here.

v_call: TRBV6-6
cdr3_aa: ASTLLAKNIQY

v_call: TRBV7-9
cdr3_aa: ASSLDSSAYEQY

v_call: TRBV14
cdr3_aa: ASSQEAGRTGANVLT

v_call: TRBV28
cdr3_aa: ASSFEWTGRSTDTQY

v_call: TRBV6-5
cdr3_aa: ASSYLGRQSYEQY

v_call: TRBV2
cdr3_aa: ASRRLRDSTYEQY

v_call: TRBV6-4
cdr3_aa: ASSDQGANYGYT

v_call: TRBV20-1
cdr3_aa: STNGHEQF

v_call: TRBV9
cdr3_aa: ASSVDGGAYNEQF

v_call: TRBV5-6
cdr3_aa: ASSFQQLQETQY

v_call: TRBV30
cdr3_aa: AWSNSGIAYEQF

v_call: TRBV10-2
cdr3_aa: ASTPRANTGELF

v_call: TRBV30
cdr3_aa: AWSKVQGLNSNQPQH

v_call: TRBV19
cdr3_aa: ASSLGQGGTQY

v_call: TRBV30
cdr3_aa: AWSGLKGEETQY

v_call: TRBV5-1
cdr3_aa: ASSLAGSAYNSPLH

v_call: TRBV20-1
cdr3_aa: SAFKPGGYT

v_call: TRBV5-1
cdr3_aa: ASSLAGLAEETQY

v_call: TRBV12-2
cdr3_aa: ASRLVLEPYEQY

v_call: TRBV6-1
cdr3_aa: ASSGLAGNTGELF

v_call: TRBV27
cdr3_aa: ASSPIGLNTGELF

v_call: TRBV10-3
cdr3_aa: AISEGGPYEQY

v_call: TRBV27
cdr3_aa: ASSLSSQGQPLH

v_call: TRBV19
cdr3_aa: ASSILGQGNNQPQH

v_call: TRBV5-3
cdr3_aa: ARSWGRGRTGNTIY

v_call: TRBV27
cdr3_aa: ASSFGRTYEQY

v_call: TRBV28
cdr3_aa: ATGGGTDSPLH

v_call: TRBV11-3
cdr3_aa: ASSLDQTQETQY

v_call: TRBV4-3
cdr3_aa: ASSQEGQPQETQY

v_call: TRBV6-1
cdr3_aa: ASSPRRETEAF

v_call: TRBV19
cdr3_aa: ASSISGQGGEKLF

v_call: TRBV7-9
cdr3_aa: ASSSDGSRHGYT

v_call: TRBV28
cdr3_aa: ASSPQGEGVLNEQF

v_call: TRBV19
cdr3_aa: ASSIGQGRQLGSNQPQH

v_call: TRBV6-1
cdr3_aa: ASRADSSNQPQH

v_call: TRBV5-6
cdr3_aa: ASSSGDTQY

v_call: TRBV19
cdr3_aa: ASSIYYGSDYEQY

v_call: TRBV5-1
cdr3_aa: ASSLPSGTGISPLH

v_call: TRBV5-6
cdr3_aa: ASRPLAGGRETQY

v_call: TRBV19
cdr3_aa: ASSRGDQETQY

v_call: TRBV5-8
cdr3_aa: ASSPSRFTDTQY

v_call: TRBV4-1
cdr3_aa: ASSQVVAGRRGYT

v_call: TRBV30
cdr3_aa: AWGSTQETQY

v_call: TRBV25-1
cdr3_aa: ASSPRTSGKVRTDTQY

v_call: TRBV30
cdr3_aa: ACQQAPSDTQY

v_call: TRBV10-3
cdr3_aa: AISRTEQNTEAF

v_call: TRBV30
cdr3_aa: AWSVMSTEQF

v_call: TRBV6-1
cdr3_aa: ASSVQGPSYEQY

v_call: TRBV6-5
cdr3_aa: ASSLQGATYEQY

v_call: TRBV5-1
cdr3_aa: ASSLGGTGSTDTQY

v_call: TRBV6-6
cdr3_aa: ASRGLTGTDTQY

v_call: TRBV30
cdr3_aa: AWSSGKVDRDFNEQF

v_call: TRBV2
cdr3_aa: ASRSVAGSGYT

v_call: TRBV7-3
cdr3_aa: ASSLTWAGVMNTEAF

v_call: TRBV11-3
cdr3_aa: ASSRSDGAGEQF

v_call: TRBV30
cdr3_aa: AWSQGRNRGTDTQY

v_call: TRBV5-1
cdr3_aa: ASSLGVGGNTEAF

v_call: TRBV14
cdr3_aa: ASSRSRTEGYT

v_call: TRBV27
cdr3_aa: ASSKSSSGSGNEQF

v_call: TRBV30
cdr3_aa: ACQKEGPNSPLH